This TCR beta chain was recorded in a study of blood T cell repertoires in COVID-19. About the research overall: Spain, Italy and the United States supplied samples that represented acute and convalescent COVID-19. Sample material is recorded as cDNA or gDNA derived from T cells, B-cell-depleted T cells, or PBMCs.

Germline CDR1 and CDR2: SGDLS and YYNGEE. This CDR3 has 15 amino acids. Trimming pared 4 bases from V and 0 bases from J, leaving 11 bases between. Clones were read by immunoSEQ multiplex PCR, and TCRdb kept only the in-frame ones, dropping some. The sample includes tens of thousands of clones, around 77% of them seen just once. Sequencing was done on a sample of peripheral blood. This receptor was taken from a woman aged 70-85 years with COVID-19, enrolled during active disease. The chain carries TRBV9 and TRBJ1-3, with D tentatively TRBD1 (6 bases). CDR3 nucleotide sequence: TGTGCCAGCAGCTACACAGGGCTCTCTGGAAACACCATATATTTT. Its protein product is CASSYTGLSGNTIYF.